This is a list of T cell receptor beta chains from one sample in a study of cytomegalovirus exposure and HLA in healthy donors. Libraries were prepared by immunoSEQ multiplex PCR; TCRdb keeps only in-frame clonotypes and omits some of them. Among around 40,000 clones, around 73% were seen once, and the ten largest hold 3.4%. The sequencing input was PBMCs. Receptors were obtained from a woman under 40 in good health and CMV-seronegative. CDR3s include the opening cysteine and the closing phenylalanine or tryptophan. Fields, in order: D gene, clone size, V gene, J gene, CDR3 DNA, CDR3 protein. D genes are given only for firm matches. Clone size is stated in some rows and not others, as once, few, many or a class when expanded.

NA,NA,TRBV29-1,TRBJ2-5,TGCAGCGTCGAGGGCCGGGGTGTAGTGGAGACCCAGTACTTC,CSVEGRGVVETQYF
TRBD1,NA,TRBV2,TRBJ2-7,TGTGCCAGCAGTGAAAGATTGGACAGGGCCTACGAGCAGTACTTC,CASSERLDRAYEQYF
TRBD1,NA,TRBV2,TRBJ2-7,TGTGCCAGCAGCGATCTGGACAGGATCTACGAGCAGTACTTC,CASSDLDRIYEQYF
NA,NA,TRBV4-1,TRBJ2-7,TGCGCCAGCAGCCCTGGAAGGCTTGGCGAGGTTGAGCAGTACTTC,CASSPGRLGEVEQYF
NA,NA,TRBV5-1,TRBJ1-1,TGCGCCAGCGGTCTCGGGGACACTGAAGCTTTCTTT,CASGLGDTEAFF
NA,few,TRBV6-5,TRBJ1-2,TGTGCCAGCAGTTATGCACAACAGAATCATGGCTACACCTTC,CASSYAQQNHGYTF
NA,NA,TRBV28,TRBJ1-6,TGTGCCAGCAGCGAAACGGGACATAGTTCACCCCTCCACTTT,CASSETGHSSPLHF
NA,NA,TRBV28,TRBJ1-4,TGTGCCAGCAGCTACGACGGGACTAATGAAAAACTGTTTTTT,CASSYDGTNEKLFF
TRBD2,NA,TRBV29-1,TRBJ2-1,TGCAGCGTTGATGCTGGACTAGGGTCGTTCTTC,CSVDAGLGSFF
NA,NA,TRBV27,TRBJ2-5,TGTGCCAGCAGTCTAATTCCAGGTTTACAAGAGACCCAGTACTTC,CASSLIPGLQETQYF
NA,NA,TRBV14,TRBJ2-6,TGTGCCAGCAGTGGACGTACTAGCTCTGGGGCCAACGTCCTGACTTTC,CASSGRTSSGANVLTF
NA,NA,TRBV6-5,TRBJ2-1,TGTGCCAGCATCGGTAGGCGGGGTCCGGGCAATGAGCAGTTCTTC,CASIGRRGPGNEQFF
NA,NA,TRBV6-4,TRBJ1-6,TGTGCCAGCAGTGACATCGCGGGACGCAGTAATTCACCCCTCCACTTT,CASSDIAGRSNSPLHF
NA,NA,TRBV29-1,TRBJ1-1,TGCAGCGTTGATTCTAGCAGGATGAACACTGAAGCTTTCTTT,CSVDSSRMNTEAFF
TRBD1,NA,TRBV11-2,TRBJ2-7,TGTGCCAGCCGGGGGACAGGGCTGGACGAGCAGTACTTC,CASRGTGLDEQYF
NA,NA,TRBV30,TRBJ2-7,TGTGCCTGGGCCCCTACCCCCTACGAGCAGTACTTC,CAWAPTPYEQYF
NA,NA,TRBV6-5,TRBJ1-5,TGTGCCAGCAGTTACATGGAGGGGAGGGAGCCCCAGCATTTT,CASSYMEGREPQHF
NA,NA,TRBV5-1,TRBJ1-3,TGCGCCAGCAGCTTGACACCAACTACCGGAAACACCATATATTTT,CASSLTPTTGNTIYF
NA,few,TRBV2,TRBJ1-5,TGTGCCAGCACCCAAGGGGGAGGGTATCAGCCCCAGCATTTT,CASTQGGGYQPQHF
NA,NA,TRBV7-8,TRBJ1-2,TGTGCCAGCAGCAAGAGCGACAGGAGCTATGGCTACACCTTC,CASSKSDRSYGYTF
NA,NA,TRBV29-1,TRBJ2-1,TGCAGCGTTAAGAGGGGACAACTAGGGATCTACAATGAGCAGTTCTTC,CSVKRGQLGIYNEQFF
TRBD2,NA,TRBV15,TRBJ2-5,TGTGCCACCAGCAGAGGGGGGGCTAGCGGGAGCCAAGAGACCCAGTACTTC,CATSRGGASGSQETQYF
NA,NA,TRBV7-9,TRBJ2-7,TGTGCCAGCAGCTTAGCCTCCCACGAGCAGTACTTC,CASSLASHEQYF